The clone carrying this T cell receptor beta chain came up a few times. Its antigen is not identified. This sample is part of a study of beta chain features in type 1 diabetes. Notes on the study in general: Among patients with Type 1 diabetes, TCRB CDR3s were moderately but significantly shorter in every one of the four CD4+ subsets. An over-representation of cells with high TCR expression could result from cDNA sequencing.

The germline V and J ends were trimmed by 1 base and 2 bases, with 7 bases remaining between them. This CDR3 region has 15 residues. Germline-derived CDR1 and CDR2 are SGHRS and YFSETQ. What was sequenced were expressed TCRB transcripts, since all of the isolated RNA had been reverse transcribed. Sequenced naive, central memory and regulatory T cell samples produced an average of roughly 3.9 million reads. Sequencing used immunoSEQ multiplex PCR; TCRdb keeps in-frame clones, though not all of them. The sample carries under 300,000 clones, about 14% recorded once. The TCR sequence derives from a man aged 25-45 years with type 1 diabetes. The chain has TRBV5-1 and TRBJ2-6; tentatively, D is TRBD1 (6 bases). Material for sequencing was naive CD4+ T cells from blood. CDR3 DNA sequence: TGCGCCAGCAGCTTGACAGGGACTGGGGCCAACGTCCTGACTTTC. It is translated as CASSLTGTGANVLTF.